The sequence of this T cell receptor beta chain was determined in a study of T-cell reconstitution after alpha-beta-depleted transplantation in children. This clonotype was observed at least ten times. The library targeted TCRbeta and was prepared with unique molecular identifiers. Using its own MiXCR run on the PCR reads, TCRdb lists one record per CDR3 protein. The sample shows about 610,000 distinct CDR3 sequences, over 9.5% of them seen only once. V lost 7 bases, J lost 3 bases, and 8 bases stayed unmatched. Germline V gene sequence: CDR1 MNHEY, CDR2 SMNVEV (reference sequence). This CDR3 spans 14 amino acids.

V is TRBV27 and J is TRBJ2-7, with 8 nucleotides matching TRBD2. The TCR originated in a human donor who donated a stem cell graft to a child with acute myeloid leukemia. The sample here was PBMCs from the stem cell graft donor, taken from the stem cell graft. CDR3 in DNA: TGTGCCAGCACCACGGCGGGACTAGGCTACGAGCAGTACTTC. It codes for CASTTAGLGYEQYF.